This T cell receptor (beta chain) was recorded in a study of T cells in localized non-small cell lung cancer. Study results and limitations: Among the tissues sampled, uninvolved adjacent lung had the highest T cell clonality, above tumor. Overall survival was longer when the density of T cells in the blood was higher.

Produced via immunoSEQ multiplex PCR; TCRdb's table is partial and in-frame only. The repertoire holds about 12,000 clones, roughly 84% seen once, with 20% to 25% in the top ten. The CDR3 runs 15 residues. Germline values: CDR1 SNHLY, CDR2 FYNNEI. V lost 4 bases to trimming and J lost 2 bases; unmatched junction nucleotides: 2. Comment on this clone: No antigen is known for it.

This sample comprised peripheral blood, obtained before any cancer treatment. The TCR comes from a male donor aged 60 or over with stage I lung adenocarcinoma. The V and J genes are TRBV2 and TRBJ1-5; 10 nucleotides align to TRBD1. The CDR3 coding sequence is TGTGCCAGCAGTGGGACAGGGGGGCGCAATCAGCCCCAGCATTTT. Protein product: CASSGTGGRNQPQHF.